This T cell receptor beta chain was recovered during a study of identical twins. General observations from the study: Analyses of zero insertions could be partly confounded by invariant MAIT and iNKT cells.

Per germline, CDR1 SNHLY and CDR2 FYNNEI. Trimming removed 6 bases from V and 0 bases from J; junction bases left unmatched: 11. This CDR3 spans 16 amino acids. About this clonotype: The antigen remains unidentified.

TCRdb independently ran MiXCR on the 5' RACE reads; one entry per CDR3 protein. The data hold roughly 570,000 distinct CDR3 sequences, with more than 9% observed a single time. This sample also appeared in a second study, on yellow fever vaccine responses in identical twins.

The sample consisted of PBMCs. This TCR was sampled from a woman aged 18-30 years in good health. The J gene is TRBJ2-7, the V gene TRBV2; 7 bases match TRBD1. CDR3 amino acids: CASSAPTGSGSYEQYF. The DNA of the CDR3 is TGTGCCAGCAGCGCCCCGACAGGGTCCGGCTCCTACGAGCAGTACTTC.